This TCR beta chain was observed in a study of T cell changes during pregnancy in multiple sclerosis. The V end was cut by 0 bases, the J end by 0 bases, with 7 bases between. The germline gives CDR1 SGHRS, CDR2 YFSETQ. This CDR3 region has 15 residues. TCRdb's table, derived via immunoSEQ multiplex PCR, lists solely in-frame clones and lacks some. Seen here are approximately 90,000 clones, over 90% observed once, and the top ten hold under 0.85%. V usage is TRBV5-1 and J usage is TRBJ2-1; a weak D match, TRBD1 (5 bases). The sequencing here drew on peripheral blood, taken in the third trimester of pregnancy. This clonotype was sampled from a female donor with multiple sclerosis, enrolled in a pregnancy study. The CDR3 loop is CASSLGQSSYNEQFF. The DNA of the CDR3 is TGCGCCAGCAGCTTGGGACAGAGCTCCTACAATGAGCAGTTCTTC.